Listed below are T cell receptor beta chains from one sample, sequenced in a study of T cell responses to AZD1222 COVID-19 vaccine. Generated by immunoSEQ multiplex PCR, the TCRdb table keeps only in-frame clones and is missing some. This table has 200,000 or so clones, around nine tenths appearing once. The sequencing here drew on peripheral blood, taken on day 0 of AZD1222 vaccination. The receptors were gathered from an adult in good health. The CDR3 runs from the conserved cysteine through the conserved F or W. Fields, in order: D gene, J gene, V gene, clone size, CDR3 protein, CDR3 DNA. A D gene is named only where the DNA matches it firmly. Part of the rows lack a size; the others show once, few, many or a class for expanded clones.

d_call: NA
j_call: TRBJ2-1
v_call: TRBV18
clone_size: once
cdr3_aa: CASSPPSGRDNEQFF
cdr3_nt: TGTGCCAGCTCACCACCGAGTGGCCGCGACAATGAGCAGTTCTTC

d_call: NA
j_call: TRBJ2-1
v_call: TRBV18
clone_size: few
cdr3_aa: CASSIGTAYNEQFF
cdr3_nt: TGTGCCAGCTCAATAGGGACGGCCTACAATGAGCAGTTCTTC

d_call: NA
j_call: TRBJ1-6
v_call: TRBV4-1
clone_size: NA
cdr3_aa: CASSQDIVTVRGLRGNSPLHF
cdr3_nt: TGCGCCAGCAGCCAAGATATCGTGACGGTGCGGGGCTTGAGGGGGAATTCACCCCTCCACTTT

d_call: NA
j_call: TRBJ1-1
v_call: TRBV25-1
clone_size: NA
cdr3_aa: CASSEYGLGTEAFF
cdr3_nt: TGTGCCAGCAGTGAATATGGGTTGGGCACTGAAGCTTTCTTT

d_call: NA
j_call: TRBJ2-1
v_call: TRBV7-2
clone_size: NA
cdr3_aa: CASTPPSDLNEQFF
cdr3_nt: TGTGCCAGCACCCCCCCGTCCGATCTCAATGAGCAGTTCTTC

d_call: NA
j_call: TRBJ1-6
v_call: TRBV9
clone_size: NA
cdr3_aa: CASSVGTVNSPLHF
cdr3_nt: TGTGCCAGCAGCGTTGGGACTGTCAATTCACCCCTCCACTTT

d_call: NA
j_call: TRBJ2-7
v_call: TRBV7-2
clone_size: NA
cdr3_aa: CASSLVGRSYEQYF
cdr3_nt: TGTGCCAGCAGCTTAGTTGGCCGTTCCTACGAGCAGTACTTC

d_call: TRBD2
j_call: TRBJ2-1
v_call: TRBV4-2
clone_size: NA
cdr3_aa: CASSHPGLSGDYNEQFF
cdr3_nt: TGTGCCAGCAGCCACCCCGGTTTAAGCGGGGATTACAATGAGCAGTTCTTC

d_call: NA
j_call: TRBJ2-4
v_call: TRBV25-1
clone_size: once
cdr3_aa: CASSPGSELAKNIQYF
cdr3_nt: TGTGCCAGCAGCCCAGGGTCGGAGTTGGCCAAAAACATTCAGTACTTC

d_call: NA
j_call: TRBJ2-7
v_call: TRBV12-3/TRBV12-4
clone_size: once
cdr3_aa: CASSLVSYEQYF
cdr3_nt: TGTGCCAGCAGTTTAGTCTCCTACGAGCAGTACTTC

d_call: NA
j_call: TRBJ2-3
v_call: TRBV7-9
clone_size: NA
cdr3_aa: CASSAERGTDTQYF
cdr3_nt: TGTGCCAGCAGCGCGGAGAGGGGCACAGATACGCAGTATTTT

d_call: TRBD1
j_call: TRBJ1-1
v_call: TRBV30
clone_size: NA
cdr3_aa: CAWSLAPVWDREGTEAFF
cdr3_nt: TGTGCCTGGAGTCTGGCCCCAGTCTGGGACAGGGAAGGCACTGAAGCTTTCTTT

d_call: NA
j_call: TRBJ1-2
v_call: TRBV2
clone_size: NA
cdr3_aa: CASSLDSYGYTF
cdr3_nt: TGTGCCAGCAGTCTGGACAGCTATGGCTACACCTTC